The source of this TCR beta chain is a study of T-cell reconstitution after alpha-beta-depleted transplantation in children. The library targeted TCRbeta and was prepared with unique molecular identifiers. From the PCR reads, TCRdb called clonotypes with MiXCR, one entry per CDR3 protein. Of about 500,000 distinct CDR3 sequences in the sample, 10% to 12% were seen once. Per germline, CDR1 SGHTA and CDR2 FQGNSA. CDR3 length equals 14 residues. V lost 1 base and J 15 bases, leaving 19 bases between the germline ends. The clonotype was recovered from a female patient between 2 and 15 years old who had a stem cell transplant for aplastic anemia, so the T cells may come from the graft donor. The sample consisted of PBMCs, mostly from graft donor cells, taken 180 days after TCRalphabeta/CD19-depleted stem cell transplant. The rearrangement uses TRBV7-2 and TRBJ2-1, with a weak D call TRBD2 (9 bases). The CDR3 region is CASSLGAGGTGRFF. The CDR3 DNA reads TGTGCCAGCAGCTTAGGGGCGGGGGGGACAGGCCGGTTCTTC.